These 32 T cell receptor beta chains originate from one sample sequenced in a study of OX40 agonist ivuxolimab in advanced cancers. Receptors were amplified or captured by the immunoSEQ multiplex PCR assay. TCRdb holds this immuneACCESS table with in-frame rearrangements only. Some clones are missing; in checked studies, unresolved V genes explain under half, and the rest has no known cause. This sample gives nearly 80,000 clones in total; 80% to 90% of them show up just once. In total, the top ten clones hold 20% to 25% of the sample. Material: CD4+ or CD8+ T cells sorted from blood, obtained in a trial of the OX40 agonist ivuxolimab. These TCRs come from an adult with an advanced solid tumor such as melanoma, head and neck, liver or kidney cancer.

This clone is a singleton in its sample. The chain couples TRBV4-1 to TRBJ2-7, with a tentative D call TRBD2 (5 bases). The CDR3 contains 15 residues. Trimming took 0 bases from V and 6 from J, leaving 15 bases between them. Looked up from germline, CDR1 is MGHRA and CDR2 is YSYEKL. The chain's CDR3 is CASSQDVRLAGEQYF. In DNA, the CDR3 is TGCGCCAGCAGCCAAGATGTAAGGCTAGCTGGCGAGCAGTACTTC.

The chain has TRBV5-1 and TRBJ1-2; 8 nucleotides agree with TRBD1. Trimming at V came to 4 bases and at J to 14 bases, leaving 10 bases not matched to a gene. This CDR3 is 12 amino acids long. Germline loops: CDR1 SGHRS, CDR2 YFSETQ. The DNA for the CDR3 is TGCGCCAGCAGCCCTACCGACAGGGGTGGGACCTTC. Translated: CASSPTDRGGTF. Using reference TRBV5-1 and TRBJ1-2 for the parts outside the CDR3, the full variable domain is KAGVTQTPRYLIKTRGQQVTLSCSPISGHRSVSWYQQTPGQGLQFLFEYFSETQRNKGNFPGRFSGRQFSNSRSEMNVSTLELGDSALYLCASSPTDRGGTFGSGTRLTVV.

The J gene is TRBJ1-1, the V gene TRBV30, with TRBD1 matching 10 bases. The germline V gene has CDR1 GTSNPN and CDR2 SVGIG (reference sequence). The CDR3 runs 14 residues. V lost 1 base, J lost 5 bases, and 4 bases stayed unmatched. The CDR3 nucleotides read TGTGCCTGGAGTGCTGGGGACAGGGGAACTGAAGCTTTCTTT. Translating it yields CAWSAGDRGTEAFF.

This clone was seen a handful of times. The CDR3 DNA sequence: TGTGCCAGCAGCACTCGTCCCGGGACTCCACCCACAGATACGCAGTATTTT. It translates to CASSTRPGTPPTDTQYF. The chain recombines TRBV9 with TRBJ2-3, with a weak D call TRBD2 (6 bases). The CDR3 runs to 17 residues. Trimming shortened V by 4 bases and J by 2 bases, and 20 bases separated the two germline ends. Per the germline V gene, CDR1 is SGDLS and CDR2 is YYNGEE. Full variable domain (outside the CDR3, taken from reference TRBV9 and TRBJ2-3): DSGVTQTPKHLITATGQRVTLRCSPRSGDLSVYWYQQSLDQGLQFLIQYYNGEERAKGNILERFSAQQFPDLHSELNLSSLELGDSALYFCASSTRPGTPPTDTQYFGPGTRLTVL.

The V gene is TRBV18, the J gene TRBJ1-2; a possible D gene is TRBD1 (5 bases). The CDR3 length is 15 residues. V lost 3 bases and J lost 5, with 16 bases in between. Per the germline V gene, CDR1 is KGHSH and CDR2 is LQKENI. This CDR3 is CASSPARAEGYGYTF. CDR3 coding DNA: TGTGCCAGCTCACCCGCCAGGGCGGAGGGGTATGGCTACACCTTC.

V is TRBV7-8 and J is TRBJ1-5; possibly TRBD1 for D (6 bases). V lost 1 base to trimming and J lost 3 bases, with 16 bases between them. The CDR3 spans 17 residues. From germline, CDR1 is SGHVS and CDR2 FQNEAQ. CDR3: CASSLDTRQDFNQPQHF. CDR3 nucleotide sequence: TGTGCCAGCAGCTTAGACACGAGACAGGACTTCAATCAGCCCCAGCATTTT.

The chain combines TRBV30 with TRBJ2-3; TRBD2 agrees at 8 bases. V trimming: 8 bases; J trimming: 2 bases; junction bases outside the gene matches: 9. In germline, CDR1 is GTSNPN, CDR2 SVGIG (reference sequence). The CDR3 covers 14 residues. The CDR3 protein is CARSGGAITDTQYF. CDR3 DNA sequence: TGTGCCCGAAGCGGGGGCGCTATCACAGATACGCAGTATTTT. The full variable domain, completed using reference TRBV30 and TRBJ2-3, is SQTIHQWPATLVQPVGSPLSLECTVEGTSNPNLYWYRQAAGRGLQLLFYSVGIGQISSEVPQNLSASRPQDRQFILSSKKLLLSDSGFYLCARSGGAITDTQYFGPGTRLTVL.

This sequence joins TRBV7-8 and TRBJ2-2; 8 bases line up with TRBD1. The CDR3 runs to 16 residues. Trimming cost V 5 bases and J 3 bases; bases outside gene matches: 8. Germline V lookup: CDR1 SGHVS, CDR2 FQNEAQ. CDR3 protein: CASSNTGQVYTGELFF. The DNA of the CDR3 is TGTGCCAGCAGCAATACGGGACAGGTGTACACCGGGGAGCTGTTTTTT.

The gene calls are TRBV6-1 and TRBJ2-1; 9 bases align to TRBD1. Germline CDR1 and CDR2: MNHNS and SASEGT. CDR3 length: 13 residues. V lost 1 base and J lost 12; bases outside the gene matches: 4. The DNA of the CDR3 is TGTGCCAGCAGTGAAGACCGGGACAGGGTGCAGTTCTTC. As protein: CASSEDRDRVQFF.

This chain uses TRBV30 with TRBJ1-5; D is perhaps TRBD1 (6 bases). Germline V gene lookup returns CDR1 GTSNPN and CDR2 SVGIG (reference sequence). The length of the CDR3 is 14 residues. With 2 bases removed from V and 4 bases from J, the gap between germline ends came to 12 bases. In nucleotides, the CDR3 is TGTGCCTGGAGTACCTTCACAGGGAATCAGCCCCAGCATTTT. Translated, it gives CAWSTFTGNQPQHF.

The chain has TRBV9 and TRBJ2-7; D gene ambiguous. The CDR3 length is 13 residues. V was trimmed by 3 bases and J by 2 bases, leaving 9 bases between them. The germline V gene has CDR1 SGDLS and CDR2 YYNGEE. The CDR3 spells CASSEAETYEQYF. The CDR3 bases are TGTGCCAGCAGCGAGGCAGAGACCTACGAGCAGTACTTC.

A single count supports this clone. This chain uses TRBV15 with TRBJ1-1; D is unclear. CDR3 length: 15 amino acids. From germline, CDR1 is LNHNV and CDR2 YYDKDF (reference sequence). With 0 bases removed from V and 1 base from J, the gap between germline ends came to 9 bases. CDR3 sequence: CATSRDLPGNTEAFF. CDR3 coding DNA: TGTGCCACCAGCAGAGATCTCCCAGGGAACACTGAAGCTTTCTTT.

The CDR3 coding sequence is TGTGCCTGGAGTGCAGACGTCCTTGGAAACACCATATATTTT. It is translated as CAWSADVLGNTIYF. The genes are TRBV30 and TRBJ1-3; D unclear. Trimming took off 1 base at V and 3 bases at J, with 10 bases between the two ends. The CDR3 is made up of 14 amino acids. CDR1 is GTSNPN and CDR2 is SVGIG in the germline V gene (reference sequence).

This clone appeared a single time. This chain uses TRBV4-3 with TRBJ2-7; the D gene is possibly TRBD1 (5 bases). The CDR3 covers 14 residues. Between the trimmed V and J ends, which lost 1 base and 7 bases, there was a span of 14 bases. The germline CDR1 and CDR2 sequences are LGHNA and YSLEER. CDR3 DNA sequence: TGCGCCAGCAGCCAAGGTCTGGGGCGGACGGAGCAGTACTTC. This codes for CASSQGLGRTEQYF.

The chain is built from TRBV5-1 and TRBJ2-4, with a tentative D call TRBD1 (6 bases). There are 15 residues in the CDR3. V lost 0 bases to trimming and J lost 7 bases, with 14 bases between them. Germline values: CDR1 SGHRS, CDR2 YFSETQ. The CDR3: CASSLGPGAANIQYF. The CDR3 nucleotides are TGCGCCAGCAGCTTGGGGCCAGGGGCAGCCAACATTCAGTACTTC.

V is TRBV5-1 and J is TRBJ2-7; no reliable D call. Germline V lookup: CDR1 SGHRS, CDR2 YFSETQ. Trimming removed 2 bases at V and 2 bases at J, with 8 bases between. This CDR3 contains 13 residues. The CDR3 bases are TGCGCCAGCAGCTTCGGATCAGCCTACGAGCAGTACTTC. Its translation: CASSFGSAYEQYF.

CDR3 residues: CSAVGLAGYQETQYF. The CDR3 region has the DNA TGCAGCGCCGTTGGACTAGCGGGTTACCAAGAGACCCAGTACTTC. The genes are TRBV29-1 and TRBJ2-5; 11 positions agree with TRBD2. Germline CDR1 and CDR2: SQVTM and ANQGSEA. CDR3 length: 15 residues. The V and J ends lost 7 bases and 0 bases, in that order; junction bases with no gene match: 7.

This clone appeared once. V is TRBV11-2 and J is TRBJ2-7; no reliable D call. The germline V gene has CDR1 SGHAT and CDR2 FQNNGV. This CDR3 contains 15 residues. Between the trimmed V and J ends, which lost 4 bases and 1 base, there was a span of 14 bases. The chain's CDR3 is CASSSIRGRSYEQYF. DNA for the CDR3: TGTGCCAGCAGCTCAATAAGAGGCCGGTCCTACGAGCAGTACTTC. The whole variable domain, filled in from reference TRBV11-2 and TRBJ2-7, reads EAGVAQSPRYKIIEKRQSVAFWCNPISGHATLYWYQQILGQGPKLLIQFQNNGVVDDSQLPKDRFSAERLKGVDSTLKIQPAKLEDSAVYLCASSSIRGRSYEQYFGPGTRLTVT.

This CDR3 reads CASSPRNGELFF. The DNA of the CDR3 is TGCGCCAGCAGCCCCCGGAACGGGGAGCTGTTTTTT. J is TRBJ2-2 and V is TRBV4-3; D ambiguous. V gave up 4 bases and J gave up 7 bases, with 7 bases separating them. The CDR3 contains 12 residues. In germline, CDR1 is LGHNA, CDR2 YSLEER.

This clone was seen just once. This chain uses TRBV10-3 with TRBJ2-7, with no clear D. This CDR3 spans 11 amino acids. Germline V gene lookup returns CDR1 ENHRY and CDR2 SYGVKD. V lost 2 bases, J lost 4 bases, and 3 bases lay in between. The CDR3: CAISEGYEQYF. The CDR3, as DNA: TGTGCCATCAGTGAGGGATACGAGCAGTACTTC.

In this sample, this clone turned up once. The chain couples TRBV6-6 to TRBJ1-1, with 9 nucleotides matching TRBD1. Per the germline V gene, CDR1 is MNHNY and CDR2 is SVGAGI (reference sequence). CDR3 size: 13 residues. With 7 bases clipped from V and 5 bases from J, the junction kept 5 bases outside the gene matches. The CDR3 DNA reads TGTGCCAGCAACGGACAGGGGCGGACTGAAGCTTTCTTT. Protein: CASNGQGRTEAFF.

V gene TRBV5-4 combines with J gene TRBJ2-1; 9 bases are shared with TRBD1. V lost 4 bases to trimming and J lost 0 bases; unmatched junction nucleotides: 11. Looked up from germline, CDR1 is SGHNT and CDR2 is YYREEE (reference sequence). The CDR3 is 18 residues long. The CDR3 region has the DNA TGTGCCAGCAGCCCGGGGACAGGGATGCAGTACTCCTACAATGAGCAGTTCTTC. The encoded protein is CASSPGTGMQYSYNEQFF.

The CDR3 is CASSQERRASAWKLFF. The CDR3 DNA is TGTGCCAGCAGCCAAGAGCGGCGGGCCTCCGCGTGGAAGCTGTTTTTT. The chain has TRBV4-2 and TRBJ2-2, with D possibly matching TRBD2 (5 bases). The CDR3 is 16 residues long. V gave up 0 bases and J gave up 12 bases, with 20 bases separating them. Germline V gene sequence: CDR1 LGHNA, CDR2 YNFKEQ.

DNA for the CDR3: TGTGCCAGCTCAACCGGGACCCCTTCATACAATGAGCAGTTCTTC. This encodes CASSTGTPSYNEQFF. This sequence joins TRBV9 and TRBJ2-1; D is tentatively TRBD1 or TRBD2 (5 bases each). Germline V gene sequence: CDR1 SGDLS, CDR2 YYNGEE. This CDR3 has 15 residues. Trimming stripped 7 bases from V and 4 bases from J, with 18 bases between. Full variable domain (remainder filled in from reference TRBV9 and TRBJ2-1): DSGVTQTPKHLITATGQRVTLRCSPRSGDLSVYWYQQSLDQGLQFLIQYYNGEERAKGNILERFSAQQFPDLHSELNLSSLELGDSALYFCASSTGTPSYNEQFFGPGTRLTVL.

The rearrangement uses TRBV7-9 and TRBJ1-1; 8 bases line up with TRBD1. The germline V gene has CDR1 SEHNR and CDR2 FQNEAQ (reference sequence). This CDR3 comprises 14 residues. The junction had 8 bases not matched to a gene; V was cut back by 6 bases and J by 5 bases. The DNA for the CDR3 is TGTGCCAGCAGTTCAAACAGGGGGGGGACTGAAGCTTTCTTT. Translation gives CASSSNRGGTEAFF.

This clone turned up a few times. The rearrangement joins TRBV30 to TRBJ2-7; 10 bases are shared with TRBD1. The CDR3 sequence is 14 residues long. From germline, CDR1 is GTSNPN and CDR2 SVGIG (reference sequence). The ends lost 0 bases at V and 1 base at J; junction bases unmatched: 0. CDR3 region: CAWSVGQGSYEQYF. The CDR3 coding sequence is TGTGCCTGGAGTGTGGGACAGGGGTCCTACGAGCAGTACTTC.

The chain uses TRBV5-5 and TRBJ1-2; D call uncertain. The CDR3 has 14 residues. Germline V CDR1 and CDR2: SGHKS, YYEKEE (reference sequence). The V gene lost 4 bases and the J gene lost 2 bases, with 12 bases spanning the gap. Here the CDR3 reads CASSMPMLNYGYTF. The CDR3 DNA reads as TGTGCCAGCAGCATGCCAATGCTAAACTATGGCTACACCTTC.

The chain couples TRBV5-1 to TRBJ2-1, with D possibly called TRBD1 or TRBD2 (5 bases each). In germline, CDR1 is SGHRS, CDR2 YFSETQ. This CDR3 has 14 amino acids. The V and J ends lost 1 base and 4 bases respectively, with 9 bases between them. CDR3 in DNA: TGCGCCAGCAGCTTGTACGGGGCTTACAATGAGCAGTTCTTC. Translated, it gives CASSLYGAYNEQFF.

This chain's CDR3 is CASSLYRGRSGNTIYF. The CDR3 DNA reads TGTGCCAGCAGTTTATATAGGGGTCGATCTGGAAACACCATATATTTT. The V call is TRBV28, the J call TRBJ1-3; D may be TRBD1 (5 bases). Between the trimmed V and J ends, which lost 1 base and 1 base, there was a span of 11 bases. The CDR3 length is 16 residues. Germline values: CDR1 MDHEN, CDR2 SYDVKM.

The gene calls are TRBV5-4 and TRBJ2-1; no definite D call. The CDR3 spans 16 residues. Germline V CDR1 and CDR2: SGHNT, YYREEE (reference sequence). Trimming took off 0 bases at V and 4 bases at J, with 14 bases between the two ends. CDR3 DNA: TGTGCCAGCAGCTTGGCGCATTCCCGCCAATACAATGAGCAGTTCTTC. Its translation: CASSLAHSRQYNEQFF. The whole variable domain, remainder taken from reference TRBV5-4 and TRBJ2-1, is ETGVTQSPTHLIKTRGQQVTLRCSSQSGHNTVSWYQQALGQGPQFIFQYYREEENGRGNFPPRFSGLQFPNYSSELNVNALELDDSALYLCASSLAHSRQYNEQFFGPGTRLTVL.

The genes are TRBV30 and TRBJ2-7; D possibly matches TRBD1 or TRBD2 (6 bases each). V lost 0 bases and J lost 5, with 11 bases in between. Germline loops: CDR1 GTSNPN, CDR2 SVGIG (reference sequence). This CDR3 has 13 amino acids. The CDR3 sequence: CAWSVLGGDEQYF. In nucleotides, the CDR3 is TGTGCCTGGAGTGTATTGGGGGGCGACGAGCAGTACTTC.

The chain is built from TRBV5-1 and TRBJ1-6; D is perhaps TRBD1 (6 bases). CDR1 SGHRS and CDR2 YFSETQ come from the germline V gene. Trimming removed 4 bases from V and 9 bases from J, with 17 bases in between. This CDR3 contains 15 residues. The CDR3 region is CASSLLQGSGSPLHF. The CDR3 bases are TGCGCCAGCAGCCTTCTACAGGGATCAGGTTCACCCCTCCACTTT. Full variable domain (rest looked up from reference TRBV5-1 and TRBJ1-6): KAGVTQTPRYLIKTRGQQVTLSCSPISGHRSVSWYQQTPGQGLQFLFEYFSETQRNKGNFPGRFSGRQFSNSRSEMNVSTLELGDSALYLCASSLLQGSGSPLHFGNGTRLTVT.